The 30 T cell receptor beta chains reported below all come from one sample, sequenced in a study of T-cell reconstitution after alpha-beta-depleted transplantation in children. A TCRbeta library incorporating unique molecular identifiers was prepared. TCRdb re-analysed the PCR reads in MiXCR, keeping a single row per CDR3 protein. The sample records about 400,000 distinct CDR3 sequences, roughly 16% being singletons. This material consisted of PBMCs, mostly from graft donor cells, taken 360 days after TCRalphabeta/CD19-depleted stem cell transplant. The receptors come from a boy younger than two who had a stem cell transplant for Wiskott-Aldrich syndrome, so the T cells may come from the graft donor.

This chain links TRBV10-2 with TRBJ2-5; D is unresolved. V lost 0 bases and J lost 2, with 10 bases in between. The germline CDR1 and CDR2 sequences are WSHSY and SAAADI. The CDR3 length is 15 residues. CDR3 bases: TGCGCCAGCAGTGAGTCGAAGACGAGACAAGAGACCCAGTACTTC. Translating gives CASSESKTRQETQYF.

This sequence joins TRBV6-1 and TRBJ2-5, with a weak D call TRBD2 (6 bases). V lost 6 bases and J 4 bases, leaving 18 bases between the germline ends. There are 15 residues in the CDR3. Looked up from germline, CDR1 is MNHNS and CDR2 is SASEGT. For the CDR3, the DNA is TGTGCCAGCAGCGCTACTAGCCCCAAGGGAGAGACCCAGTACTTC. Translation gives CASSATSPKGETQYF.

The chain recombines TRBV5-1 with TRBJ2-7; D gene unclear. In germline, CDR1 is SGHRS, CDR2 YFSETQ. The CDR3 extends over 16 amino acids. The V gene lost 4 bases and the J gene lost 3 bases, with 20 bases spanning the gap. CDR3 nucleotide sequence: TGCGCCAGCAGCAAGATTTCGGGTATTGGGGTCTACGAGCAGTACTTC. Encoded protein: CASSKISGIGVYEQYF.

V and J are TRBV7-9 and TRBJ2-3, with D possibly TRBD2 on 7 matching bases. The CDR3 is 14 amino acids. CDR1 is SEHNR and CDR2 is FQNEAQ in the germline V gene (reference sequence). V was trimmed by 6 bases and J by 4 bases, leaving 14 bases between them. The CDR3 loop is CASSWGGAADTQYF. DNA for the CDR3: TGTGCCAGCAGTTGGGGGGGGGCCGCAGATACGCAGTATTTT.

The table lists this clonotype with a few counts. The V gene is TRBV12-3 or TRBV12-4, the J gene TRBJ2-3, with a weak D call TRBD2 (6 bases). The ends were cut back, 6 bases at V and 10 bases at J, with 11 bases in the middle. This CDR3 has 11 residues. This CDR3 reads CASSRERAQYF. In DNA form, the CDR3 reads TGTGCCAGCAGCCGGGAGAGGGCGCAGTATTTT.

This clonotype was counted between two and nine times. The chain is built from TRBV5-1 and TRBJ1-1; D gene unclear. The germline V gene encodes CDR1 SGHRS and CDR2 YFSETQ. This CDR3 has 14 residues. Trimming took 7 bases from V and 4 from J, leaving 17 bases between them. DNA of the CDR3: TGCGCCAGCCGGGGTTCCCTAGGAGGCACTGAAGCTTTCTTT. Amino acid sequence: CASRGSLGGTEAFF. The whole variable domain, remainder taken from reference TRBV5-1 and TRBJ1-1, is KAGVTQTPRYLIKTRGQQVTLSCSPISGHRSVSWYQQTPGQGLQFLFEYFSETQRNKGNFPGRFSGRQFSNSRSEMNVSTLELGDSALYLCASRGSLGGTEAFFGQGTRLTVV.

The J gene is TRBJ2-3, the V gene TRBV4-3, with TRBD2 matching over 7 bases. This CDR3 is built from 15 residues. V shed 2 bases and J 6 bases; nucleotides not matched to a gene: 8. From germline, CDR1 is LGHNA and CDR2 YSLEER. CDR3 sequence reads: CASSQFVREFDTQYF. The CDR3 nucleotides read TGCGCCAGCAGCCAATTTGTGCGGGAGTTCGATACGCAGTATTTT.

Only a few counts were recorded for this clonotype. The rearrangement joins TRBV10-3 to TRBJ2-3; 7 bases are a match to TRBD2. V lost 10 bases to trimming and J lost 2 bases; unmatched junction nucleotides: 6. The CDR3 covers 13 residues. Germline V gene data show CDR1 as ENHRY and CDR2 as SYGVKD. The CDR3 spells CATGLVVTDTQYF. The CDR3 DNA sequence: TGTGCCACAGGACTAGTCGTCACAGATACGCAGTATTTT.

This clonotype was seen only a few times. V usage is TRBV12-3 or TRBV12-4 and J usage is TRBJ1-1; perhaps TRBD1 as D (5 bases). The V and J ends lost 5 bases and 4 bases respectively, with 17 bases between them. This CDR3 has 15 amino acids. CDR3 nucleotide sequence: TGTGCCAGCAGTCCTCCGGCAGTTGGGACCACTGAAGCTTTCTTT. This encodes CASSPPAVGTTEAFF.

For the CDR3, the DNA is TGTGCCTTCAGTCAACGGACACGGGTTGCTCTTGGGGCCAACGTCCTGACTTTC. Amino acid sequence: CAFSQRTRVALGANVLTF. The rearrangement links TRBV2 to TRBJ2-6, with D possibly being TRBD1 (5 bases). The germline V gene has CDR1 SNHLY and CDR2 FYNNEI. V dropped 11 bases and J dropped 3 bases, with 26 bases sitting between them. CDR3 length: 18 residues. The variable domain in full, completed from reference TRBV2 and TRBJ2-6, reads EPEVTQTPSHQVTQMGQEVILRCVPISNHLYFYWYRQILGQKVEFLVSFYNNEISEKSEIFDDQFSVERPDGSNFTLKIRSTKLEDSAMYFCAFSQRTRVALGANVLTFGAGSRLTVL.

The chain employs TRBV2 and TRBJ2-3; no definite D call. The V gene lost 5 bases and the J gene lost 0 bases, with 9 bases spanning the gap. CDR3 size: 14 residues. The V gene's germline CDR1 is SNHLY and CDR2 FYNNEI. CDR3 in amino acids: CASSRAWSTDTQYF. The CDR3 DNA sequence: TGTGCCAGCAGTCGGGCATGGAGCACAGATACGCAGTATTTT.

The chain links TRBV2 to TRBJ1-6; 8 bases are a match to TRBD1. Germline trimming cut 6 bases from V and 7 bases from J; bases unmatched to any gene: 5. This CDR3 region has 14 residues. CDR1 SNHLY and CDR2 FYNNEI come from the germline V gene. The CDR3 bases are TGTGCCAGCAGCTGGACAGGGCAAAATTCACCCCTCCACTTT. This sequence encodes CASSWTGQNSPLHF.

The rearrangement joins TRBV12-3 or TRBV12-4 to TRBJ2-1; D is uncertain. The CDR3 loop spans 12 amino acids. V lost 5 bases and J 9 bases, leaving 11 bases between the germline ends. This CDR3 is CASSRTAFEQFF. For the CDR3, the DNA is TGTGCCAGCAGTAGGACCGCGTTTGAGCAGTTCTTC.

This clonotype was counted between two and nine times. The chain links TRBV20-1 to TRBJ2-7, with 7 bases aligning to TRBD1. The V gene's germline CDR1 is DFQATT and CDR2 SNEGSKA (reference sequence). CDR3 length: 14 amino acids. The junction had 5 bases not matched to a gene; V was cut back by 3 bases and J by 0 bases. CDR3: CSASRTGSSYEQYF. The CDR3 nucleotides are TGCAGTGCTAGCCGGACAGGCAGCTCCTACGAGCAGTACTTC.

This rearrangement joins TRBV30 to TRBJ2-5; D possibly corresponds to TRBD2 (6 bases). Trimming left V 3 bases short and J 4 bases short, with 21 bases between. CDR1 and CDR2 (germline): GTSNPN, SVGIG (reference sequence). The CDR3 is 16 residues long. CDR3 nucleotide sequence: TGTGCCTGGAGGAGACCCCCATCCCCGGGAGCAGAGACCCAGTACTTC. Its translation is CAWRRPPSPGAETQYF. The whole variable domain, filled in from reference TRBV30 and TRBJ2-5, reads SQTIHQWPATLVQPVGSPLSLECTVEGTSNPNLYWYRQAAGRGLQLLFYSVGIGQISSEVPQNLSASRPQDRQFILSSKKLLLSDSGFYLCAWRRPPSPGAETQYFGPGTRLLVL.

This clonotype has more than one count but fewer than ten. The chain joins TRBV6-5 to TRBJ2-7; D uncertain. This CDR3 is built from 14 residues. Trimming stripped 2 bases from V and 3 bases from J, with 11 bases between. Germline V gene data show CDR1 as MNHEY and CDR2 as SVGAGI. CDR3 in amino acids: CASSYLPGSYEQYF. The CDR3 DNA sequence: TGTGCCAGCAGTTACCTACCGGGTAGCTACGAGCAGTACTTC.

J is TRBJ2-2 and V is TRBV25-1; 7 nucleotides align to TRBD2. With V trimmed by 2 bases and J by 4 bases, 4 bases remained unmatched. Germline V gene data show CDR1 as MGHDK and CDR2 as SYGVNS. The CDR3 loop spans 15 amino acids. CDR3 protein: CASSEGVAGTGELFF. CDR3 DNA: TGTGCCAGCAGTGAAGGAGTAGCGGGCACCGGGGAGCTGTTTTTT. The variable domain in full, with the rest retrieved from reference TRBV25-1 and TRBJ2-2, is EADIYQTPRYLVIGTGKKITLECSQTMGHDKMYWYQQDPGMELHLIHYSYGVNSTEKGDLSSESTVSRIRTEHFPLTLESARPSHTSQYLCASSEGVAGTGELFFGEGSRLTVL.

This clonotype was picked up a small number of times. The rearrangement uses TRBV4-3 and TRBJ2-1; D not resolved. V dropped 3 bases and J dropped 0 bases, with 9 bases sitting between them. Germline values: CDR1 LGHNA, CDR2 YSLEER. The CDR3 spans 15 residues. Written as DNA, the CDR3 is TGCGCCAGCAGCCAGGTCATTAGCTCCTACAATGAGCAGTTCTTC. Translation gives CASSQVISSYNEQFF.

This sequence joins TRBV6-2 or TRBV6-3 and TRBJ2-1; 7 bases are shared with TRBD2. After removal of 0 bases from V and 4 bases from J, the junction contained 6 bases not matched to a gene. Germline assignment: CDR1 MNHEY and CDR2 SVGEGT. This CDR3 region has 16 residues. The CDR3 DNA sequence: TGTGCCAGCAGTTACTCGTGGCGGGAGATTTACAATGAGCAGTTCTTC. It codes for CASSYSWREIYNEQFF.

This clonotype occurred a few times. The chain combines TRBV12-3 or TRBV12-4 with TRBJ2-5; possibly TRBD2 for D (5 bases). The CDR3 length is 13 residues. The V gene lost 4 bases and the J gene lost 5 bases, with 11 bases spanning the gap. Here the CDR3 reads CASSSPASETQYF. The DNA for the CDR3 is TGTGCCAGCAGTTCCCCTGCTAGCGAGACCCAGTACTTC.

This rearrangement joins TRBV27 to TRBJ2-5, with 8 bases aligning to TRBD2. CDR1 is MNHEY and CDR2 is SMNVEV in the germline V gene (reference sequence). CDR3 length equals 14 residues. V shed 6 bases and J 6 bases; nucleotides not matched to a gene: 9. The CDR3: CASSPAAGVKTQYF. CDR3 coding DNA: TGTGCCAGCAGCCCGGCAGCGGGGGTGAAGACCCAGTACTTC.

With respect to this clonotype: At one of its ends the junction is not consistent with the germline gene, which may arise from a read error. This chain's CDR3 is CASSPGQTNTEASF. Written as DNA, the CDR3 is TGTGCCAGCAGCCCTGGACAGACGAACACTGAAGCTTCCTTT. V gene TRBV11-2 combines with J gene TRBJ1-1; weak D call: TRBD1 (6 bases). Per germline, CDR1 SGHAT and CDR2 FQNNGV. The CDR3 length is 14 residues.

This clonotype was seen more than once but under ten times. J is TRBJ2-1 and V is TRBV9, with D maybe TRBD2 (5 bases). This CDR3 has 13 amino acids. Trimming stripped 3 bases from V and 3 bases from J, with 7 bases between. Germline V gives CDR1 SGDLS, CDR2 YYNGEE. The DNA for the CDR3 is TGTGCCAGCAGCGGGACTTACTACAATGAGCAGTTCTTC. It encodes CASSGTYYNEQFF. The whole variable domain, remainder taken from reference TRBV9 and TRBJ2-1, is DSGVTQTPKHLITATGQRVTLRCSPRSGDLSVYWYQQSLDQGLQFLIQYYNGEERAKGNILERFSAQQFPDLHSELNLSSLELGDSALYFCASSGTYYNEQFFGPGTRLTVL.

As regards this clonotype: Its ends do not fully match the called genes, so a read error is possible. This chain links TRBV12-3 or TRBV12-4 with TRBJ2-1; 8 nucleotides align to TRBD2. The CDR3 is 12 residues long. The CDR3 DNA reads TGTGCCAGCAGTCTCCCGGGACTAGAGCCCCAATTC. Encoded protein: CASSLPGLEPQF.

This clonotype was counted between two and nine times. The rearrangement links TRBV18 to TRBJ2-5; D remains unclear. Germline CDR1 and CDR2: KGHSH and LQKENI. The V end lost 1 base, the J end lost 1 base, and 10 bases lay between the germline ends. The CDR3 has 15 amino acids. The CDR3 DNA is TGTGCCAGCTCACCACTTTTTTATGGCCAAGAGACCCAGTACTTC. As protein: CASSPLFYGQETQYF.

This chain uses TRBV29-1 with TRBJ2-7, with unresolved D. From germline, CDR1 is SQVTM and CDR2 ANQGSEA. This CDR3 has 10 residues. V lost 4 bases, J lost 4 bases, and 5 bases lay in between. The CDR3, as DNA: TGCAGCGTTGGCGGTTACGAGCAGTACTTC. Its translation is CSVGGYEQYF.

This clonotype was recorded a few times. The chain employs TRBV11-2 and TRBJ2-3, with 8 nucleotides matching TRBD1. Germline V gives CDR1 SGHAT, CDR2 FQNNGV. The V gene end was trimmed by 5 bases and the J gene end by 4 bases; junction bases not matched to a gene: 11. The CDR3 spans 16 residues. The CDR3 DNA reads as TGTGCCAGCAGCCAACGGAGGCACAGGGGGGCAGATACGCAGTATTTT. The encoded protein is CASSQRRHRGADTQYF.

This clonotype was seen a handful of times. The chain employs TRBV18 and TRBJ2-5; no clear D gene. V dropped 3 bases and J dropped 0 bases, with 5 bases sitting between them. Germline V lookup: CDR1 KGHSH, CDR2 LQKENI. This CDR3 spans 13 amino acids. The CDR3 coding sequence is TGTGCCAGCTCACCCCGGGACCAAGAGACCCAGTACTTC. Amino acid sequence: CASSPRDQETQYF.

The chain is built from TRBV12-3 or TRBV12-4 and TRBJ2-5, with 8 bases that match TRBD2. Germline trimming cut 4 bases from V and 6 bases from J; bases unmatched to any gene: 10. CDR3 size: 15 residues. CDR3 sequence: CASSSLPGGPKTQYF. DNA for the CDR3: TGTGCCAGCAGTTCCCTTCCGGGAGGGCCGAAGACCCAGTACTTC.

The chain joins TRBV6-2 or TRBV6-3 to TRBJ2-1; D tentatively fits TRBD1 or TRBD2 (5 bases each). CDR3 length: 15 amino acids. Looked up from germline, CDR1 is MNHEY and CDR2 is SVGEGT. Trimming stripped 5 bases from V and 4 bases from J, with 15 bases between. CDR3 loop: CASSLRDRRYNEQFF. The CDR3 DNA reads TGTGCCAGCAGTCTCCGGGACCGTCGATACAATGAGCAGTTCTTC.